A selection of T cell receptor beta chains follows, all from one sample in a study of blood T cell repertoires in COVID-19. The data were produced by immunoSEQ multiplex PCR, yet TCRdb's version contains in-frame clones alone and is incomplete. Of some 390,000 clones listed, around nine tenths are singletons. Sample: peripheral blood. The receptors were sampled from a human donor in a cohort sampled during active COVID-19. The conserved cysteine and the conserved F or W are not part of the CDR3 here. The order of the fields is CDR3 protein, J gene, V gene.

ASSINRGDTQY | TRBJ2-3 | TRBV19
ASSEAGGFKRGNEQF | TRBJ2-1 | TRBV6-1
ASRVYNTGELF | TRBJ2-2 | TRBV24-1
ASSYRRANQPQH | TRBJ1-5 | TRBV6-5
ASSSPLAGGTDTQY | TRBJ2-3 | TRBV5-6
SVWGTGGVGANVLT | TRBJ2-6 | TRBV29-1
ASSELQTERGELF | TRBJ2-2 | TRBV6-1
ASSLIGKTGELF | TRBJ2-2 | TRBV27
AWGPETQY | TRBJ2-5 | TRBV20-1
ASSQREGEGEQY | TRBJ2-7 | TRBV7-6
ASSTTSGRNDTQY | TRBJ2-3 | TRBV19
ASRTNLLTSAYEQY | TRBJ2-7 | TRBV2
ASSVAGRLYNEQF | TRBJ2-1 | TRBV25-1
ASRNRVQETQY | TRBJ2-5 | TRBV28
ASSQGAGSEQY | TRBJ2-7 | TRBV3-1/TRBV3-2
ASSGPVLGVGTEAF | TRBJ1-1 | TRBV5-6
ASSPTGGREQY | TRBJ2-7 | TRBV28
ASIFQASSYEQY | TRBJ2-7 | TRBV2
ASELDRGPGELF | TRBJ2-2 | TRBV13
ASSLRSSAGEQY | TRBJ2-7 | TRBV5-6
ATSDWTSGANTGELF | TRBJ2-2 | TRBV24-1
ASSVVGAGRGNEQF | TRBJ2-1 | TRBV9
ASSYSGSGEQY | TRBJ2-7 | TRBV6-5
ASSERSHATNEKLF | TRBJ1-4 | TRBV2
ASSLAPPGQGPRGGYT | TRBJ1-2 | TRBV7-6
ASSYDRDTAYGYT | TRBJ1-2 | TRBV7-2
ASSFDRGADTQY | TRBJ2-3 | TRBV7-9
ASRPTGKRTGELF | TRBJ2-2 | TRBV5-1
ASSRTSGGPTDTQY | TRBJ2-3 | TRBV5-5
ASSLRGTNEKLF | TRBJ1-4 | TRBV28
AWAPGQFYEQY | TRBJ2-7 | TRBV30
ASSSLGVGLDEQF | TRBJ2-1 | TRBV2
ASSQDQGRDRQDTQY | TRBJ2-3 | TRBV4-2
ASSSTGGFQPQH | TRBJ1-5 | TRBV7-2
ASSYDTGPGNTIY | TRBJ1-3 | TRBV6-5
ASSRVGGSTGELF | TRBJ2-2 | TRBV3-1/TRBV3-2
ASSLTGSGKEDTQY | TRBJ2-3 | TRBV7-3
ATGTPPMREQF | TRBJ2-1 | TRBV10-3
AISKGATGGTDTQY | TRBJ2-3 | TRBV10-3
ASSQGMGQGGTEAF | TRBJ1-1 | TRBV4-1
ATSDPRSGTDTQY | TRBJ2-3 | TRBV24-1
ASSEGSRGDTQY | TRBJ2-3 | TRBV2
ASNNRAGTDTQY | TRBJ2-3 | TRBV6-5
ASSLFSPGLAGVPYEQY | TRBJ2-7 | TRBV27
ASSLVLAGGPSEQF | TRBJ2-1 | TRBV5-1
ASTRDSLSYNEQF | TRBJ2-1 | TRBV7-2
ASSLFASGGAEETQY | TRBJ2-5 | TRBV5-6
ASSPGTPASPLH | TRBJ1-6 | TRBV6-5
ASSQGRRTDVYEQY | TRBJ2-7 | TRBV3-1/TRBV3-2
ASSSGQSHRLLF | TRBJ2-2 | TRBV5-1
ASSEGVWRGYT | TRBJ1-2 | TRBV6-1
AWSRPGGYT | TRBJ1-2 | TRBV30
ASTRGGQGVYEQY | TRBJ2-7 | TRBV6-7
ASSQGTGSTDTQY | TRBJ2-3 | TRBV9
ASSYGQTSNSPLH | TRBJ1-6 | TRBV6-5
ASSATGRETQY | TRBJ2-5 | TRBV9
ASSVGQGSDTQY | TRBJ2-3 | TRBV9
ASSATAANTGELF | TRBJ2-2 | TRBV7-3
ASSLAGGSNYGYT | TRBJ1-2 | TRBV28